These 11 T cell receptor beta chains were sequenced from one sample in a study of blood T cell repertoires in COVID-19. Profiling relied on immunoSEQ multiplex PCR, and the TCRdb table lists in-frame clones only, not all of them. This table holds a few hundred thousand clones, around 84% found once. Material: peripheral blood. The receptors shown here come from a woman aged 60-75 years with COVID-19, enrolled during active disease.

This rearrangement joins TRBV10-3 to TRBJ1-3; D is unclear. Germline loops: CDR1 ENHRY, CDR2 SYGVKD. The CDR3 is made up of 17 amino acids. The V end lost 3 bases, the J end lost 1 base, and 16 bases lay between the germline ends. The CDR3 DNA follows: TGTGCCATCAGTGATTGGGGAGACGGTAATTCTGGAAACACCATATATTTT. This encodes CAISDWGDGNSGNTIYF.

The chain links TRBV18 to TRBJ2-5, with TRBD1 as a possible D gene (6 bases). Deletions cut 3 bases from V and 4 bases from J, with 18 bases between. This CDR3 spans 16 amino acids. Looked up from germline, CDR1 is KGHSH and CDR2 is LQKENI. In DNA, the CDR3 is TGTGCCAGCTCACCGCAGCAGGGGCGGTCCGGAGAGACCCAGTACTTC. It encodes CASSPQQGRSGETQYF.

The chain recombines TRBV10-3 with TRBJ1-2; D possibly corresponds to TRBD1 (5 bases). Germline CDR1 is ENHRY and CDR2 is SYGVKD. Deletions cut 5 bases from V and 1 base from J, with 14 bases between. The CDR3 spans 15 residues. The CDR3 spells CAISPRGEFNYGYTF. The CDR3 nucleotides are TGTGCCATCAGTCCCCGGGGGGAATTTAACTATGGCTACACCTTC.

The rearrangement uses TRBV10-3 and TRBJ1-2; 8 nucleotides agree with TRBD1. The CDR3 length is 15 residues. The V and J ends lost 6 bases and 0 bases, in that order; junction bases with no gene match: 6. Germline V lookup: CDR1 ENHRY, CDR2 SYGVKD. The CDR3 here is CAISTSGQANYGYTF. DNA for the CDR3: TGTGCCATCAGCACCTCGGGACAGGCTAACTATGGCTACACCTTC.

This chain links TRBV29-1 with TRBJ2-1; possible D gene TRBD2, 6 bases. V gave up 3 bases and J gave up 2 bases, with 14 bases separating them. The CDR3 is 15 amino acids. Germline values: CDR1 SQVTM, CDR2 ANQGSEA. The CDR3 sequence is CSVDRAGRTYNEQFF. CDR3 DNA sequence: TGCAGCGTTGACCGGGCGGGGCGAACCTACAATGAGCAGTTCTTC.

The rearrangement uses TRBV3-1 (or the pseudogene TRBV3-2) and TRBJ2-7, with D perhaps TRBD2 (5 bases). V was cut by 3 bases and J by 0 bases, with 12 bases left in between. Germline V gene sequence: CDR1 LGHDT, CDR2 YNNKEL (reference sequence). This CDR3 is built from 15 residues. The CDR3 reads CASSHPGSRSYEQYF. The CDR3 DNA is TGTGCCAGCAGCCACCCGGGGAGCCGCTCCTACGAGCAGTACTTC.

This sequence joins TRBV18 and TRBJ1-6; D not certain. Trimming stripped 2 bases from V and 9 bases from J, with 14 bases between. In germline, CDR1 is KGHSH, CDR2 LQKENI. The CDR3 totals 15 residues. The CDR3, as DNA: TGTGCCAGCTCACCAAACGCTCCCGGGAGTTCACCCCTCCACTTT. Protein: CASSPNAPGSSPLHF.

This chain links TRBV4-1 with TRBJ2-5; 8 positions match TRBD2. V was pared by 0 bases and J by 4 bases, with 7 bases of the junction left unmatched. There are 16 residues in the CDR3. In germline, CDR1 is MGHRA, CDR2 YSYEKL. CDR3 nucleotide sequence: TGCGCCAGCAGCCAAGAGGGAGCGGGAGTTTCAGAGACCCAGTACTTC. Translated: CASSQEGAGVSETQYF.

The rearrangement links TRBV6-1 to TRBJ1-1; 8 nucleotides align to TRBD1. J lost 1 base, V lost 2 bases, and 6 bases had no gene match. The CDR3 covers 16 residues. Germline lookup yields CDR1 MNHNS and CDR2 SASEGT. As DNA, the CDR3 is TGTGCCAGCAGTGAAACACAGGGGGTCGAGAACACTGAAGCTTTCTTT. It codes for CASSETQGVENTEAFF.

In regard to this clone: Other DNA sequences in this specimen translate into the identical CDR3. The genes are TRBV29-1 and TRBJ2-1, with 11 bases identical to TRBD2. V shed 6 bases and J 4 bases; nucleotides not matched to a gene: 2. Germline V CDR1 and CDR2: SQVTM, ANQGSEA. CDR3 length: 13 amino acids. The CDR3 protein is CSVGTSGYNEQFF. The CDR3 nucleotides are TGCAGCGTGGGGACTAGCGGATACAATGAGCAGTTCTTC.

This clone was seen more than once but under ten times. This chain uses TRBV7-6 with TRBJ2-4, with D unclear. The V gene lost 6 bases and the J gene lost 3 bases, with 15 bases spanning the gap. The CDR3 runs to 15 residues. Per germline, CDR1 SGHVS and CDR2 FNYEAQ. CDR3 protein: CASRLTPFGKNIQYF. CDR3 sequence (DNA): TGTGCCAGCAGATTAACCCCATTCGGCAAAAACATTCAGTACTTC.